Listed below are T cell receptor beta chains from one sample, sequenced in a study of T cell repertoires in cytomegalovirus infection. Each CDR3 protein is one row after TCRdb ran MiXCR on the reads. The data contain about 230,000 distinct CDR3 sequences, 6.5% of them singletons. Source material: PBMCs. Receptor source: a human donor in good health (CMV status not recorded). Some clones in this sample may be carry-over from other donors' samples. The conserved cysteine and the conserved F or W are not part of the CDR3 here.

J gene | V gene | CDR3 protein
TRBJ1-6 | TRBV7-8 | ASSLVGQGSSSPLH
TRBJ2-1 | TRBV10-3 | AIRLPVSDSQF
TRBJ2-1 | TRBV5-6 | ASSLRAGSGSYNEQF
TRBJ2-1 | TRBV7-2 | ASTPPGSNEQF
TRBJ1-2 | TRBV27 | ASSLLARGGNGYT
TRBJ2-5 | TRBV7-2 | ASSLALNQETQY
TRBJ1-5 | TRBV6-6 | ASSYGDPGNQPQH
TRBJ1-4 | TRBV29-1 | SGAESGEKLF
TRBJ2-1 | TRBV7-3 | ASSLTSRDTSYNEQF
TRBJ2-3 | TRBV2 | ASLTSEVTDTQY
TRBJ1-5 | TRBV20-1 | SARLGGNNQPQH
TRBJ2-5 | TRBV7-2 | ASSLNSLQETQY
TRBJ2-3 | TRBV7-2 | ASSSVAGLQDTQY
TRBJ2-1 | TRBV12-3/TRBV12-4 | ASSFSLQRGVEQF
TRBJ2-1 | TRBV6-2/TRBV6-3 | ASSTLLVRNEQF
TRBJ2-5 | TRBV5-5 | ASSFPGETQY
TRBJ2-1 | TRBV6-6 | ASSYSNGKNEQF
TRBJ1-2 | TRBV7-9 | ASSPTRRVANYGYT
TRBJ1-1 | TRBV7-2 | ASSGQRTGNTEAF
TRBJ2-7 | TRBV6-1 | ASRRDSYEQY
TRBJ1-1 | TRBV11-2 | ASSIGTGRAEAF
TRBJ1-2 | TRBV14 | ASSQGRGGNYGYT
TRBJ1-1 | TRBV10-3 | AIGPGQGATEAF
TRBJ2-1 | TRBV7-6 | ASSRLLDLTSGSSYNEQF
TRBJ1-2 | TRBV20-1 | SASQGGANYGYT
TRBJ2-5 | TRBV7-2 | ASSSGTSGGAQETQY
TRBJ1-2 | TRBV20-1 | SARDPGGGGYT
TRBJ1-5 | TRBV6-6 | ASGLTGDQPQH
TRBJ1-1 | TRBV12-3/TRBV12-4 | ASSLALGGGTEAF
TRBJ2-3 | TRBV29-1 | SVEGTQVTSTDTQY
TRBJ1-6 | TRBV7-9 | ASSAGDSPLH
TRBJ1-5 | TRBV5-1 | ASRAGTSGGPQH
TRBJ2-5 | TRBV7-8 | ASIPRRGQETQY
TRBJ2-5 | TRBV11-2 | ASSRTSGGYQETQY